This paragraph covers one T cell receptor (beta chain) sequence. Its antigen remains unknown. The sample comes from a study of radiation and T cells in renal cell carcinoma. Whole-study findings and limits: Top tumor clonotypes rose in blood 2 weeks post-radiation, then contracted. In nephrectomy-only tumors, top 100 clonotypes averaged approximately 40%, versus approximately 50% irradiated.

The treatment here: 15 Gy SBRT to primary tumor, nephrectomy 4 weeks later. Nephrectomy followed 15 Gy stereotactic body radiation by 4 weeks. Repertoires were generated with immunoSEQ multiplex PCR, while TCRdb's copy carries only in-frame clones and drops some. The data show more than 8,000 clones, with approximately 54% seen just once and roughly 21% held by the top ten. Trimming shortened V by 3 bases and J by 5 bases, and 10 bases separated the two germline ends. The germline gives CDR1 WNHNN, CDR2 SYGVQD (reference sequence). The CDR3 contains 13 residues. The source material was tumor tissue, sampled from a patient whose treatment included radiotherapy and nephrectomy. The rearrangement joins TRBV10-1 to TRBJ1-2, with D possibly matching TRBD1 (6 bases). The source is a man in his 60s with renal cell carcinoma. The CDR3 protein is CASSEQGRYGYTF. The CDR3 region has the DNA TGCGCCAGCAGTGAACAGGGAAGGTATGGCTACACCTTC.